The 16 T cell receptor beta chains reported below all come from one sample, sequenced in a study of T cells in Graves' hyperthyroidism and ophthalmopathy. Researchers took RNA transcripts and amplified the TCR beta CDR3 regions from them. An initial round of RT-PCR targeting the TCR CDR3 relied on the HTBI primer set. TCRdb re-called the multiplex PCR reads through MiXCR, storing one row per CDR3 protein. The data contain more than 500,000 distinct CDR3 sequences, around 42% of them singletons. Sequenced sample: peripheral blood or thyroid tissue (not recorded which). The receptors come from an adult woman with Graves' disease, either hyperthyroidism or ophthalmopathy (not recorded which).

This chain uses TRBV29-1 with TRBJ2-6; D ambiguous. The CDR3 contains 13 residues. Trimming cost V 8 bases and J 4 bases, with 12 bases left between them. Germline CDR1 reads SQVTM; CDR2 reads ANQGSEA. The CDR3 protein is CSNKGSGANVLTF. DNA of the CDR3: TGCAGCAATAAGGGTTCCGGGGCCAACGTCCTGACTTTC. The full variable domain, in which reference TRBV29-1 and TRBJ2-6 provide the parts outside the CDR3, is SAVISQKPSRDICQRGTSLTIQCQVDSQVTMMFWYRQQPGQSLTLIATANQGSEATYESGFVIDKFPISRPNLTFSTLTVSNMSPEDSSIYLCSNKGSGANVLTFGAGSRLTVL.

There are many counts of this clonotype. The gene calls are TRBV3-1 and TRBJ2-5; no clear D. V lost 0 bases and J 1 base, leaving 9 bases between the germline ends. The CDR3 extends over 15 amino acids. Per germline, CDR1 LGHDT and CDR2 YNNKEL (reference sequence). The CDR3 DNA reads as TGTGCCAGCAGCCAAGAAATCAGAAGCCAAGAGACCCAGTACTTC. This translates into CASSQEIRSQETQYF.

The chain couples TRBV9 to TRBJ2-3; no reliable D call. This CDR3 comprises 11 residues. Germline V lookup: CDR1 SGDLS, CDR2 YYNGEE. Between the trimmed V and J ends, which lost 4 bases and 8 bases, there was a span of 8 bases. CDR3 in amino acids: CASSFGSTQYF. The CDR3 DNA is TGTGCCAGCAGCTTCGGTAGTACGCAGTATTTT.

The chain joins TRBV25-1 to TRBJ1-2; D gene uncertain. The length of the CDR3 is 12 residues. Trimming took 8 bases from V and 8 from J, leaving 15 bases between them. Per germline, CDR1 MGHDK and CDR2 SYGVNS. This chain's CDR3 is CASVPLPGGYTF. The CDR3 nucleotides are TGTGCCAGCGTCCCACTCCCGGGGGGCTACACCTTC.

This clonotype was seen at least ten times. This sequence joins TRBV7-9 and TRBJ2-5, with unresolved D. V dropped 2 bases and J dropped 2 bases, with 9 bases sitting between them. The CDR3 extends over 14 amino acids. Germline CDR1 and CDR2: SEHNR and FQNEAQ (reference sequence). CDR3 bases: TGTGCCAGCAGCTTATCAGCTAGTCAAGAGACCCAGTACTTC. Translating gives CASSLSASQETQYF.

On this clonotype: The junction and the germline gene differ at one end; a read error may be behind it. The genes are TRBV7-9 and TRBJ1-2, with TRBD1 matching over 9 bases. The V gene's germline CDR1 is SEHNR and CDR2 FQNEAQ (reference sequence). CDR3 length: 14 amino acids. The CDR3 sequence: CASSLEGTGTGYTF. CDR3 coding DNA: TGTGCCAGCAGTTTAGAAGGGACAGGGACAGGCTACACCTTC.

V gene TRBV9 combines with J gene TRBJ2-7; TRBD1 matches at 8 bases. The CDR3 has 16 amino acids. The ends lost 0 bases at V and 4 bases at J; junction bases unmatched: 9. Germline CDR1 and CDR2: SGDLS and YYNGEE. CDR3 amino acids: CASSVGEGQGAYEQYF. CDR3 coding DNA: TGTGCCAGCAGCGTAGGCGAGGGGCAGGGGGCTTACGAGCAGTACTTC. Full variable domain (missing parts from reference TRBV9 and TRBJ2-7): DSGVTQTPKHLITATGQRVTLRCSPRSGDLSVYWYQQSLDQGLQFLIQYYNGEERAKGNILERFSAQQFPDLHSELNLSSLELGDSALYFCASSVGEGQGAYEQYFGPGTRLTVT.

This chain uses TRBV7-8 with TRBJ2-6, with D tentatively TRBD1 (5 bases). This CDR3 is built from 18 residues. Germline V gene lookup returns CDR1 SGHVS and CDR2 FQNEAQ. Trimming shortened V by 1 base and J by 2 bases, and 15 bases separated the two germline ends. The CDR3 DNA follows: TGTGCCAGCAGCTTAGGACGTAGCCCAGGGACTGGGGCCAACGTCCTGACTTTC. Amino acids: CASSLGRSPGTGANVLTF.

For this clonotype: A much larger clone differs from this one at a single base, so this may be a read error. The CDR3 nucleotides read TGTGCCATCAGTGAGCAGTTCTTC. This codes for CAISEQFF. V is TRBV10-3 and J is TRBJ2-1; D is uncertain. CDR3 length: 8 residues. Trimming pared 2 bases from V and 13 bases from J, leaving 0 bases between. CDR1 is ENHRY, CDR2 SYGVKD, per germline.

This clonotype was counted many times. This chain joins TRBV20-1 and TRBJ2-7, with TRBD2 matching 9 bases. Trimming removed 2 bases from V and 4 bases from J; junction bases left unmatched: 6. Germline V gene data show CDR1 as DFQATT and CDR2 as SNEGSKA (reference sequence). The CDR3 covers 14 residues. The CDR3 protein is CSARIAGVRYEQYF. CDR3 coding DNA: TGCAGTGCTAGAATAGCGGGGGTTCGGTACGAGCAGTACTTC.

This clonotype was detected many times. This chain uses TRBV6-5 with TRBJ2-2; no clear D gene. Trimming pared 0 bases from V and 7 bases from J, leaving 3 bases between. The CDR3 has 12 amino acids. Germline assignment: CDR1 MNHEY and CDR2 SVGAGI. CDR3 DNA sequence: TGTGCCAGCAGTTACTCGGGCGGGGAGCTGTTTTTT. It encodes CASSYSGGELFF.

Worth noting for this clonotype: Mismatch with germline at one junction end may stem from a read error. The chain carries TRBV9 and TRBJ1-6, with D unresolved. The germline CDR1 and CDR2 sequences are SGDLS and YYNGEE. This CDR3 is 14 amino acids long. The CDR3 loop is CASSARGGDSPLHF. DNA for the CDR3: TGTGCTAGCAGCGCCCGAGGTGGGGATTCACCCCTCCACTTT.

This chain uses TRBV13 with TRBJ2-5; 11 bases fit TRBD2. The V segment lost 1 base and the J segment 1 base; nucleotides outside the gene matches: 2. The CDR3 contains 16 residues. Looked up from germline, CDR1 is PRHDT and CDR2 is FYEKMQ (reference sequence). In DNA, the CDR3 is TGTGCCAGCAGCTTAGTAGCGGGAGGGCTCCAAGAGACCCAGTACTTC. This sequence encodes CASSLVAGGLQETQYF.

The chain links TRBV19 to TRBJ1-2; 7 bases agree with TRBD1. Per the germline V gene, CDR1 is LNHDA and CDR2 is SQIVND (reference sequence). This CDR3 has 14 residues. Trimming cost V 8 bases and J 8 bases; bases outside gene matches: 14. The CDR3 bases are TGTGCCAGTTGCCGGGACAGTAGCCAAGGGGGCTACACCTTC. It is translated as CASCRDSSQGGYTF.

This clonotype showed up just once. This chain uses TRBV7-9 with TRBJ1-2; TRBD1 matches 7 bases. Germline assignment: CDR1 SEHNR and CDR2 FQNEAQ (reference sequence). The CDR3 is 14 amino acids. Trimming removed 4 bases from V and 4 bases from J; junction bases left unmatched: 6. CDR3 in amino acids: CASSSRQGGYGYTF. The CDR3, as DNA: TGTGCCAGCAGCTCTAGGCAGGGGGGCTATGGCTACACCTTC.

The genes are TRBV7-2 and TRBJ2-7; TRBD1 matches at 7 bases. Germline CDR1 and CDR2: SGHTA and FQGNSA. The CDR3 has 14 residues. Germline trimming cut 0 bases from V and 4 bases from J; bases unmatched to any gene: 3. CDR3 amino acids: CASSLAQGVYEQYF. Here the CDR3 DNA reads TGTGCCAGCAGCTTAGCCCAGGGGGTGTACGAGCAGTACTTC.